The clone carrying this T cell receptor (delta chain) appeared a few times. No antigen is known for it. The V segment lost 1 base and the J segment 8 bases; nucleotides outside the gene matches: 14. This CDR3 contains 18 residues. In germline, CDR1 is TSWWSYY, CDR2 QGS. Extracted RNA was reverse transcribed into cDNA. CDR3 amplicons came from multiplex PCR with pooled V-gene forward and constant-region reverse primers. TCRdb processed the multiplex PCR reads again with the CATT caller. The sample lists 25,000 to 30,000 delta-chain clones; 7.4% were seen once. These data come from a study of Vδ1+ human thymocytes. General observations from the study: Despite high sort purity, approximately 21% of thymic T cell receptor delta sequences were Vdelta2. Highly polyclonal TRG and TRD repertoires with Gaussian CDR3 length distributions appeared in thymus.

The chain carries TRDV1 and TRDJ1; the match to TRDD3 covers 12 bases. The TCR comes from a girl in the first two years of life who had congenital heart surgery. The sequenced material came from Vdelta1+ gamma-delta thymocytes from the thymus. Described subset: FACS-sorted CD3+ TCRalphabeta- TCRVdelta1+ TCRVdelta2- thymocytes. This chain's CDR3 is CALGERPIWYWGIQKLIF. The CDR3 DNA follows: TGTGCTCTTGGGGAACGGCCCATTTGGTACTGGGGGATACAGAAACTCATCTTT.